These 27 T cell receptor gamma chains came from one sample sequenced in a study of γδ T cells in repeated Plasmodium falciparum infection. TCRdb reran clone calling via CATT on the multiplex PCR reads. The sample has approximately 28,000 gamma-chain clones; 3% are singletons. Bulk repertoires came from Vgamma9/Vdelta2+ or Vdelta2-negative gammadelta T cells flow-sorted from PBMC. The source material was gamma-delta T cells from blood. Every receptor here comes from a pool of human donors (malaria-infected and uninfected, not separated).

This clone is categorized as medium-sized. The sample holds other DNA sequences that translate to the same CDR3. The chain has TRGV4 and TRGJ1 or TRGJ2. Germline V gives CDR1 EGSTGY, CDR2 YDSYTSSV. The CDR3 is 12 amino acids. V trimming: 0 bases; J trimming: 7 bases; junction bases outside the gene matches: 3. The chain's CDR3 is CATWDGWYKKLF. The CDR3 DNA sequence: TGTGCCACCTGGGATGGGTGGTATAAGAAACTCTTT.

As for this clone: Only one base separates this from a far larger clonotype, so it likely reflects a read error. Other DNA sequences in the same sample also yield this CDR3. The CDR3 coding sequence is TGTGCCTTGTGGGAGGGCCCCCGAGAGCTGGGCAAAAAAATCAAGGTATTT. As protein: CALWEGPRELGKKIKVF. The chain carries TRGV9 and TRGJP. The J gene was missing in TCRdb and was found by matching the end of the DNA to germline. The CDR3 runs to 17 residues. Germline V lookup: CDR1 GITISATS, CDR2 ISYDGTV (reference sequence).

This clone was observed at least ten times. One base separates it from a far larger clone, so it is likely a read error. This specimen includes other DNA sequences encoding the same CDR3. The DNA of the CDR3 is TGCGCCTTGTGGAGAAGTCAAGAGTTGGGCAAAAAAATCAAGGTATTT. Amino acid sequence: CALWRSQELGKKIKVF. This chain links TRGV9 with TRGJP. Germline CDR1 GITISATS, CDR2 ISYDGTV (reference sequence). The CDR3 is 16 amino acids.

In the case of this clone: A much larger clone differs by one base, so this may be a read error. The limits of the CDR3 on the DNA are not certain, so only TCRdb's listed CDR3 is given. This sample includes further DNA sequences coding for the same CDR3. Called V gene: TRGV8; the J gene was not called. The CDR3 extends over 31 residues, inclusive of both ends. Germline-derived CDR1 and CDR2 are VENAVY and YDSYNSRV. This CDR3 is CATWDYLIIRNSLAVEQHLLSQVSIGRIQHF.

This clone came up a few times. A read error is the likely source, as a far larger clone sits one nucleotide away. Different DNA sequences within this sample yield the same CDR3. The rearrangement uses TRGV9 and TRGJP. Germline matching of the DNA provided the J gene here, since TCRdb leaves it blank. Germline loops: CDR1 GITISATS, CDR2 ISYDGTV (reference sequence). CDR3 length equals 20 residues. The CDR3 coding sequence is TGTGCCTTGTGGGAGGTCTGGTCTCTATTAGGAGAGTTGGGTAAAAAAATCAAGGTATTT. Translation gives CALWEVWSLLGELGKKIKVF.

Turning to this clone: One end of the junction is discordant with germline, which a read error may explain. The chain joins TRGV9 to TRGJP. Because TCRdb records no J gene, it was assigned here through a match of the DNA to germline. The V gene's germline CDR1 is GITISATS and CDR2 ISYDGTV (reference sequence). This CDR3 is 15 amino acids long. CDR3 nucleotide sequence: TGTGCCTTGTGGTTCGTCGAGTTGGGCAAAGAAATCAAGGTATTT. This gives the protein CALWFVELGKEIKVF.

This sequence joins TRGV3 and TRGJ1 or TRGJ2. TCRdb records no J gene; here it was assigned by comparing the DNA to germline. V dropped 2 bases and J dropped 8; count of bases not matched to a gene: 9. The CDR3 contains 13 residues. From germline, CDR1 is VTNTFY and CDR2 YDVSTARD (reference sequence). The chain's CDR3 is CATWDTQRDKKLF. CDR3 DNA: TGTGCCACCTGGGACACGCAAAGAGATAAGAAACTCTTT.

This clone was seen many times. TCRdb lists the protein of a much larger clone for this DNA, which differs at residue 15, so this is likely a read error; the protein given here is translated from the DNA itself. The V gene call is TRGV4, and the J gene call is absent. The CDR3 has 17 residues. Per the germline V gene, CDR1 is EGSTGY and CDR2 is YDSYTSSV. DNA for the CDR3: TGTGCCACCTGGGACGGCCTTGTGGGAGAGGGTGATTGGATCGAGACGTTT. It codes for CATWDGLVGEGDWIETF.

A word on this clone: Relative to the germline gene, one junction end is altered; a read error may explain this. The sample carries other DNA sequences with the same CDR3. The rearrangement joins TRGV4 to TRGJ1 or TRGJ2. Here the J gene came from matching the DNA to germline, since TCRdb omits it. The germline V gene encodes CDR1 EGSTGY and CDR2 YDSYTSSV. The CDR3 loop spans 12 amino acids. In DNA, the CDR3 is TGTGCCACATGGGTCCACGGCCATAAGAAACTCTTT. Its protein product is CATWVHGHKKLF.

This clone was counted ten times or more. TCRdb lists the protein of a much larger clone for this DNA, which differs at residue 10, so this is likely a read error; the protein given here is translated from the DNA itself. The V and J genes are TRGV9 and TRGJP. Here the J gene was assigned by germline matching of the DNA, as TCRdb has none. Germline CDR1 is GITISATS and CDR2 is ISYDGTV (reference sequence). The CDR3 is 17 amino acids. The chain's CDR3 is CALWEFLKESGKKIKVF. DNA of the CDR3: TGTGCCTTGTGGGAATTCTTGAAAGAGTCGGGCAAAAAAATCAAGGTATTT.

This clone was seen ten or more times. Since a far larger clone is one base different, this is likely a read error. This CDR3 is also generated by other DNA sequences in the sample. The V gene corresponds to TRGV4; no J gene was called. This CDR3 spans 11 amino acids. Germline values: CDR1 EGSTGY, CDR2 YDSYTSSV. Here the CDR3 reads CATWRNYKKLF. The CDR3 DNA is TGTGCCACCTGGCGAAATTATAAGAAGCTCTTT.

A word on this clone: For this DNA, TCRdb reports the protein of a much larger clone, which diverges at residue 3, most likely from a read error; the protein presented here is translated directly from the DNA. For the CDR3, the DNA is TGTGCCGCCTGGGACAGGCATGATACAATTACCCTCTTT. This translates into CAAWDRHDTITLF. The genes are TRGV3 and TRGJ1 or TRGJ2. The germline V gene encodes CDR1 VTNTFY and CDR2 YDVSTARD (reference sequence). This CDR3 contains 13 residues.

This clone came up many times. The protein held in TCRdb is that of a much larger clone and does not match this DNA's translation at residue 8, likely because of a read error; the protein shown is translated from the DNA. The gene calls are TRGV9 and TRGJP. The J gene, missing from TCRdb, was assigned here through DNA to germline matching. The trim removed 3 bases at V and 12 bases at J, leaving 8 bases unmatched. This CDR3 has 15 residues. Germline assignment: CDR1 GITISATS and CDR2 ISYDGTV (reference sequence). CDR3 nucleotide sequence: TGTGCCTTGTGGGAGTTAAAGTCGGGCAAAAAAATCAAGGTATTT. Translation gives CALWELKSGKKIKVF.

Comments on this clone: The protein TCRdb gives is from a much larger clone and does not agree with this DNA's translation at residue 5, likely a read error; the protein shown here comes from the DNA. The chain employs TRGV9 and TRGJ1 or TRGJ2. Since TCRdb gives no J gene, matching the DNA to germline was used here to assign it. CDR1 and CDR2 from the germline V gene are GITISATS and ISYDGTV (reference sequence). J was trimmed by 3 bases and V by 6 bases; bases with no gene match: 8. The CDR3 sequence is 13 residues long. The CDR3: CALWKPRYYKKLF. Here the CDR3 DNA reads TGTGCCTTGTGGAAGCCCCGTTATTATAAGAAACTCTTT.

At least ten counts were recorded for this clone. TCRdb's protein, taken from a much larger clone, differs from this DNA's translation at residue 5, likely owing to a read error; the protein displayed comes from the DNA. This chain uses TRGV9 with TRGJ1 or TRGJ2. Germline CDR1 reads GITISATS; CDR2 reads ISYDGTV (reference sequence). CDR3 size: 13 residues. The DNA of the CDR3 is TGTGCCTTGTGGGTGGTGCCGAGTTATAAGAAACTCTTT. This codes for CALWVVPSYKKLF.

In this sample, this clone turned up many times. The amino acid sequence in TCRdb belongs to a much larger clone and departs from this DNA's translation at residue 13, likely a sequencing read error; the sequence shown is translated from the DNA. No J gene was called, and the V gene is TRGV9. CDR1 is GITISATS and CDR2 is ISYDGTV in the germline V gene (reference sequence). The CDR3 runs to 15 residues. CDR3 nucleotide sequence: TGTGCCTTGTGGGAGTTATATACCACTGGTTGGTTCAGGATATTT. It is translated as CALWELYTTGWFRIF.

The sample holds a few counts of this clone. Only one base separates this from a far larger clonotype, so it likely reflects a read error. The sample holds other DNA sequences that translate to the same CDR3. This chain connects TRGV9 to TRGJP. The J gene comes from matching the DNA to germline here; TCRdb lacks it. Germline trimming cut 5 bases from V and 9 bases from J; bases unmatched to any gene: 13. The CDR3 loop spans 17 amino acids. Germline CDR1 and CDR2: GITISATS and ISYDGTV (reference sequence). CDR3 sequence (DNA): TGTGCCTTGTGGGCCCTCATAACCGGGTTGGGCAAAAAAATCAAGGTATTT. Protein sequence: CALWALITGLGKKIKVF.

Concerning this clone: The TCRdb protein comes from a much larger clone and disagrees with this DNA's translation at residue 14, likely due to a read error; the protein given here is derived from the DNA. This chain uses TRGV8 with TRGJ1 or TRGJ2. Here the J gene came from matching the DNA to germline, since TCRdb omits it. The CDR3 contains 18 residues. The V gene's germline CDR1 is VENAVY and CDR2 YDSYNSRV. The CDR3 region has the DNA TGTGCCACCTGGCAAAACTCTACTGGGGGGTATTTTTATCATAAGAAACTCTTT. Residues: CATWQNSTGGYFYHKKLF.

By proportion, this clone is medium-sized. This same CDR3 is encoded by further DNA sequences in the sample. The genes are TRGV2 and TRGJ1 or TRGJ2. After removal of 0 bases from V and 1 base from J, the junction contained 3 bases not matched to a gene. The CDR3 length is 14 residues. From germline, CDR1 is EGSNGY and CDR2 YDSYNSKV. The CDR3, as DNA: TGTGCCACCTGGGACGGGCAAAATTATTATAAGAAACTCTTT. It translates to CATWDGQNYYKKLF.

This clone was seen only a few times. The protein given by TCRdb reflects a much larger clone and differs at residue 9 from this DNA's translation, likely from a read error; the protein shown is the DNA's translation. This chain uses TRGV9 with TRGJP. The length of the CDR3 is 17 residues. Germline-derived CDR1 and CDR2 are GITISATS and ISYDGTV (reference sequence). The CDR3 loop is CALWVLLQGLGKKIKVF. The CDR3 region has the DNA TGTGCCTTGTGGGTACTCCTCCAAGGGTTGGGCAAAAAAATCAAGGTATTT.

This clone appeared many times. TCRdb's listed protein matches a much larger clone and diverges from this DNA's translation at residue 9, likely through a read error; the protein shown comes from the DNA. This chain connects TRGV4 to TRGJ1 or TRGJ2. TCRdb carries no J gene annotation; the J gene was assigned here by matching the DNA with germline. J gave up 12 bases and V 1 base, and 9 bases lay outside the gene matches. CDR3 size: 12 residues. Germline V gene sequence: CDR1 EGSTGY, CDR2 YDSYTSSV. CDR3 nucleotide sequence: TGTGCCACCTGGGATGGCCACCATAGGAAACTCTTT. Its protein product is CATWDGHHRKLF.

This clone was picked up many times. The V gene is TRGV9, the J gene TRGJP2. The germline gives CDR1 GITISATS, CDR2 ISYDGTV (reference sequence). The CDR3 is made up of 13 amino acids. J gave up 1 base and V 4 bases, and 0 bases lay outside the gene matches. The CDR3 loop is CALWDSSDWIKTF. The DNA of the CDR3 is TGTGCCTTGTGGGATAGTAGTGATTGGATCAAGACGTTT.

Only a few counts were recorded for this clone. The protein that TCRdb holds for this DNA derives from a much larger clone and differs from the translated DNA at residue 17, which likely indicates a read error; the protein shown here is translated from the DNA. For the V gene the call is TRGV9; the J gene has no call. CDR1 GITISATS and CDR2 ISYDGTV come from the germline V gene (reference sequence). The length of the CDR3 is 19 residues. The CDR3 sequence is CACSGSIRGGELGKKIRVF. The DNA for the CDR3 is TGTGCCTGCAGCGGGAGTATAAGGGGAGGCGAGTTGGGCAAAAAAATCAGGGTATTT.

This clone was recorded at least ten times. The translation of this DNA and the TCRdb protein of a much larger clone differ at residue 5, probably owing to a read error; the protein shown here is translated from the DNA. V and J are TRGV2 and TRGJ1 or TRGJ2. Germline V CDR1 and CDR2: EGSNGY, YDSYNSKV. This CDR3 has 14 residues. The CDR3 bases are TGTGCCACCTGGGGCGGGCCGACGTATTATAAGAAACTCTTT. Its translation: CATWGGPTYYKKLF.

This clone has more than one count but fewer than ten. Only one base separates this from a far larger clonotype, so it likely reflects a read error. The limits of the CDR3 on the DNA are not certain, so only TCRdb's listed CDR3 is given. The same CDR3 arises from other DNA sequences in this sample as well. No J gene was called, and the V gene is TRGV9. The germline gives CDR1 GITISATS, CDR2 ISYDGTV (reference sequence). With termini counted, the CDR3 has 32 amino acids. The CDR3 reads CALWEVQGAARNSLAVEQHLLSQVSIGRIQHF.

This clone was seen repeatedly, ten times or more. V gene TRGV2 combines with J gene TRGJ1 or TRGJ2. Looked up from germline, CDR1 is EGSNGY and CDR2 is YDSYNSKV. Losses at the gene ends were 1 base for V and 0 bases for J; bases not matched to a gene: 3. The CDR3 consists of 14 residues. In nucleotides, the CDR3 is TGTGCCACCTGGGACGGAACGAATTATTATAAGAAACTCTTT. It encodes CATWDGTNYYKKLF.

This clone was counted a few times. A read error likely explains why the TCRdb protein, taken from a much larger clone, differs from this DNA's translation at residue 15; the protein shown is translated from the DNA. The chain carries TRGV9 and TRGJ1 or TRGJ2. Germline CDR1 is GITISATS and CDR2 is ISYDGTV (reference sequence). This CDR3 is built from 17 residues. The CDR3 DNA reads TGTGCCTTGTGGCAAATCGTAGATAACCGTTATTATTATAAGAGACTCTTT. As protein: CALWQIVDNRYYYKRLF.